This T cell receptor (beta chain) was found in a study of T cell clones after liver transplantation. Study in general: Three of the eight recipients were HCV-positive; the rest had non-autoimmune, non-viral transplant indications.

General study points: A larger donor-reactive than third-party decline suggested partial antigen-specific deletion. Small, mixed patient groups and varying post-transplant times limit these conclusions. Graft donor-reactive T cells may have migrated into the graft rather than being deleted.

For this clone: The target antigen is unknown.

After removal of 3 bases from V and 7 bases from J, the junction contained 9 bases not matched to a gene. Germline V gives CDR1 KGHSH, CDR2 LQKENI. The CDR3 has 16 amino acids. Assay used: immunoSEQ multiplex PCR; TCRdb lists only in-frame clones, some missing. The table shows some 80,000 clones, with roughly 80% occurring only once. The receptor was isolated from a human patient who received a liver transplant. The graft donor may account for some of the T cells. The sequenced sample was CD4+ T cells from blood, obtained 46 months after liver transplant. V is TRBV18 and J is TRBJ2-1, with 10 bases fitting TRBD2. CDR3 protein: CASSPRTSGLGNEQFF. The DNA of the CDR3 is TGTGCCAGCTCACCGAGGACTAGCGGCCTTGGGAATGAGCAGTTCTTC.